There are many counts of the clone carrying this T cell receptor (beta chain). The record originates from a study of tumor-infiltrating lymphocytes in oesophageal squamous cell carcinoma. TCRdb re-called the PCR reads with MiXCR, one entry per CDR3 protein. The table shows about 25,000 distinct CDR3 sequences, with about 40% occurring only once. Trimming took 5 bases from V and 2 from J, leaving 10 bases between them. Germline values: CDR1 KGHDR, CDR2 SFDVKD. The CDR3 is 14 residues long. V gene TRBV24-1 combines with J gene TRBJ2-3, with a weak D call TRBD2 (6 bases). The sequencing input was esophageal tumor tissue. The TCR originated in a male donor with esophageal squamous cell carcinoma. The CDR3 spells CATSAWTNTDTQYF. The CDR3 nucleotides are TGTGCCACCAGTGCCTGGACTAACACAGATACGCAGTATTTT.